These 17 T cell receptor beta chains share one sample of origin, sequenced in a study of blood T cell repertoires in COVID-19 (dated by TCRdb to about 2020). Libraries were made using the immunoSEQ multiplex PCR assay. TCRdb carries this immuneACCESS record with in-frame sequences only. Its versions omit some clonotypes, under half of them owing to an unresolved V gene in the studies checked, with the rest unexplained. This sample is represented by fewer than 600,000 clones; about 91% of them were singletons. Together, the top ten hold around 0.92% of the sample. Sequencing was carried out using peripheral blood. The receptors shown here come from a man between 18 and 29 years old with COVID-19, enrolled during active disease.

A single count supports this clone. Here the CDR3 reads CASSLGLALYNEQFF. The CDR3 coding sequence is TGTGCCAGCAGCCTGGGACTAGCGCTCTACAATGAGCAGTTCTTC. The chain has TRBV2 and TRBJ2-1, with TRBD2 identical over 10 bases. From germline, CDR1 is SNHLY and CDR2 FYNNEI. The junction had 5 bases not matched to a gene; V was cut back by 6 bases and J by 3 bases. This CDR3 spans 15 amino acids.

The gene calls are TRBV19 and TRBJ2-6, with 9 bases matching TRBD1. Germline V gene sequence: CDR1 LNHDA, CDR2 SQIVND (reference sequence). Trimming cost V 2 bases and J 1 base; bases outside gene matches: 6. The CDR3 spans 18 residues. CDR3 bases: TGTGCCAGTAGTATAAAGGACAGGGGTATATCTGGGGCCAACGTCCTGACTTTC. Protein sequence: CASSIKDRGISGANVLTF.

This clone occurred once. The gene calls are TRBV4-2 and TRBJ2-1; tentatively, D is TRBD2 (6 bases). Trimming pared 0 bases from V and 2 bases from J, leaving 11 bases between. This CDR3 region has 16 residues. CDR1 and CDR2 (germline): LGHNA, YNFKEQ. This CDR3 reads CASSQEAGNPYNEQFF. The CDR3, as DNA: TGTGCCAGCAGCCAAGAGGCGGGAAACCCCTACAATGAGCAGTTCTTC.

The CDR3 DNA reads TGTGCCAGCAGTCTCCCATCGGTGGTTTACGAGCAGTACTTC. Translating gives CASSLPSVVYEQYF. The chain is built from TRBV6-5 and TRBJ2-7, with no clear D. Germline CDR1 MNHEY, CDR2 SVGAGI. V was cut by 5 bases and J by 4 bases, with 15 bases left in between. The CDR3 has 14 residues.

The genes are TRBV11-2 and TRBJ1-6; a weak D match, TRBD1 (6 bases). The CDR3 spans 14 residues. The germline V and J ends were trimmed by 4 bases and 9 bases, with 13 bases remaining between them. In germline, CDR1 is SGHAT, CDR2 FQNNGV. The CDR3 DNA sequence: TGTGCCAGCAGCTCAGGGGTACCTAGTTCACCCCTCCACTTT. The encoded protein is CASSSGVPSSPLHF.

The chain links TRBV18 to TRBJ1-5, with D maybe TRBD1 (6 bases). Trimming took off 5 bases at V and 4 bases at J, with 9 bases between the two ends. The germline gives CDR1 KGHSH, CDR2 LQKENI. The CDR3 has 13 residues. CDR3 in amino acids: CASSKDRNQPQHF. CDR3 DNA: TGTGCCAGCTCAAAGGACAGAAATCAGCCCCAGCATTTT.

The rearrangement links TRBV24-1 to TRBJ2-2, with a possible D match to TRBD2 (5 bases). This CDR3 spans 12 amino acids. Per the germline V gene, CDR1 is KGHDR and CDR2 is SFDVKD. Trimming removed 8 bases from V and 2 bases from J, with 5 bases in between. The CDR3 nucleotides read TGTGCCACCACGGGAAACACCGGGGAGCTGTTTTTT. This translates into CATTGNTGELFF.

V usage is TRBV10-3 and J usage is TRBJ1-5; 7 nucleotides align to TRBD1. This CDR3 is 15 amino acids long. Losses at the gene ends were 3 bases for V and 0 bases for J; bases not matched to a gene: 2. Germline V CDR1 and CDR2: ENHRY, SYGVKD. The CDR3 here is CAISETGDSNQPQHF. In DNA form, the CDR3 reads TGTGCCATCAGTGAAACAGGGGATAGCAATCAGCCCCAGCATTTT.

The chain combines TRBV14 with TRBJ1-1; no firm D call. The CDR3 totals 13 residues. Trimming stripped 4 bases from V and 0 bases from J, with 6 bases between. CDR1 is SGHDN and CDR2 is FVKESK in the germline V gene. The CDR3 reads CASSLQLNTEAFF. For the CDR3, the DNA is TGTGCCAGCAGCCTCCAGTTGAACACTGAAGCTTTCTTT.

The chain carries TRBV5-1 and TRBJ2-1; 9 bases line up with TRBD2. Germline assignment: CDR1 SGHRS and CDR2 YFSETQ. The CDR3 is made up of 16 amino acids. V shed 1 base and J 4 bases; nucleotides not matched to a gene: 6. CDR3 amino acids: CASSLTGLAAYNEQFF. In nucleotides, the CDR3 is TGCGCCAGCAGCTTGACGGGACTAGCTGCGTACAATGAGCAGTTCTTC.

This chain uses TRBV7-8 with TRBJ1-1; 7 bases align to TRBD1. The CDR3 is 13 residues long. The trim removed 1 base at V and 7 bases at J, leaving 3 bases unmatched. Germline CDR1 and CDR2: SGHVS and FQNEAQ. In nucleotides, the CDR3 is TGTGCCAGCAGCTTAGTGAACAGGGGTGAAGCTTTCTTT. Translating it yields CASSLVNRGEAFF. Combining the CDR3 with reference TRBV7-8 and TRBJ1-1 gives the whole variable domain GAGVSQSPRYKVAKRGQDVALRCDPISGHVSLFWYQQALGQGPEFLTYFQNEAQLDKSGLPSDRFFAERPEGSVSTLKIQRTQQEDSAVYLCASSLVNRGEAFFGQGTRLTVV.

CDR3 sequence: CASSLEAYKLAGSNEQFF. CDR3 DNA: TGTGCCAGCAGCTTAGAGGCTTACAAACTAGCGGGAAGCAATGAGCAGTTCTTC. The chain combines TRBV7-9 with TRBJ2-1; 10 nucleotides match TRBD2. J gave up 6 bases and V 1 base, and 12 bases lay outside the gene matches. There are 18 residues in the CDR3. CDR1 is SEHNR and CDR2 is FQNEAQ in the germline V gene (reference sequence).

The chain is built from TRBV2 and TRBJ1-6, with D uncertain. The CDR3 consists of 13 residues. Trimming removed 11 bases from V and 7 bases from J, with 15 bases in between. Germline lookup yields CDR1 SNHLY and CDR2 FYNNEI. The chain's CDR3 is CAVNPAANSPLHF. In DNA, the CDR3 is TGTGCCGTCAATCCAGCAGCGAATTCACCCCTCCACTTT.

CDR3: CASNGGRGPDTQYF. The CDR3 DNA is TGTGCCAGCAATGGGGGCAGGGGGCCAGATACGCAGTATTTT. The chain employs TRBV2 and TRBJ2-3, with TRBD1 matching over 8 bases. Germline CDR1 reads SNHLY; CDR2 reads FYNNEI. V lost 7 bases and J lost 4; bases outside the gene matches: 7. This CDR3 has 14 residues. The entire variable domain, with the rest obtained from reference TRBV2 and TRBJ2-3, is as follows: EPEVTQTPSHQVTQMGQEVILRCVPISNHLYFYWYRQILGQKVEFLVSFYNNEISEKSEIFDDQFSVERPDGSNFTLKIRSTKLEDSAMYFCASNGGRGPDTQYFGPGTRLTVL.

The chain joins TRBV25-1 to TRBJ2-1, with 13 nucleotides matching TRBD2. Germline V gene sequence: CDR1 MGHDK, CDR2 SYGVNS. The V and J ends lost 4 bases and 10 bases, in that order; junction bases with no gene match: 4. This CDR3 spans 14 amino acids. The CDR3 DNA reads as TGTGCCAGCAGTGCGACTAGCGGGAGGAGCGAGCAGTTCTTC. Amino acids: CASSATSGRSEQFF.

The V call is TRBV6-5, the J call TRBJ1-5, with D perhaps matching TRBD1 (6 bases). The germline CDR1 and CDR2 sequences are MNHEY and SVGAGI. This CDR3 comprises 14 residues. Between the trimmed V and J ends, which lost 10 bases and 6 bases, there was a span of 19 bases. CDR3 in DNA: TGTGCCACTTCCATGAACAGGGCCAGTCAGCCCCAGCATTTT. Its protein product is CATSMNRASQPQHF.

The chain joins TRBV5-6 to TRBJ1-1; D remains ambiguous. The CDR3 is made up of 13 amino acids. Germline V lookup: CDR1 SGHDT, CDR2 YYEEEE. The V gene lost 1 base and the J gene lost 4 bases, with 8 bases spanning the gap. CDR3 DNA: TGTGCCAGCAGCTTGACGAGGGCCACTGAAGCTTTCTTT. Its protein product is CASSLTRATEAFF.